The rows below give T cell receptor beta chains drawn from one sample of a study of cytomegalovirus exposure and HLA in healthy donors. Only in-frame clones appear in the TCRdb table, and some are missing; sequencing was by immunoSEQ multiplex PCR. In the table there are roughly 100,000 clones, about 73% of which are singletons. The material sequenced was PBMCs. All receptors derive from a woman aged 50 to 60 in good health and CMV-seropositive. The CDR3 runs from the conserved cysteine through the conserved F or W. D genes are given only for firm matches. Rows give clone size only sometimes, using once, few, many, or a class for an expanded clone.

CDR3,DNA,J,D,size,V
CASSVPRDRATEAFF,TGTGCCAGCAGTGTACCCCGGGACAGGGCGACTGAAGCTTTCTTT,TRBJ1-1,TRBD1,once,TRBV2
CAWRGQGERGYTF,TGTGCCTGGAGGGGACAGGGGGAAAGGGGCTACACCTTC,TRBJ1-2,TRBD1,NA,TRBV30
CASSPLPNEKLFF,TGTGCCAGCAGCCCCCTACCTAATGAAAAACTGTTTTTT,TRBJ1-4,NA,NA,TRBV9
CAWATGTANQPQHF,TGTGCCTGGGCAACCGGGACAGCGAATCAGCCCCAGCATTTT,TRBJ1-5,TRBD1,NA,TRBV30
CASHRRTSGRESNTGELFF,TGTGCATCTCACCGGCGGACTAGCGGGAGAGAATCGAACACCGGGGAGCTGTTTTTT,TRBJ2-2,NA,NA,TRBV12-2
CASSLGGGRNQETQYF,TGCGCCAGCAGCTTGGGGGGCGGGAGGAACCAAGAGACCCAGTACTTC,TRBJ2-5,TRBD2,NA,TRBV5-1
CASRLGNSDTGELFF,TGTGCCAGCAGACTAGGAAATTCGGACACCGGGGAGCTGTTTTTT,TRBJ2-2,NA,NA,TRBV27
CASSYGLAGQETQYF,TGTGCCAGCAGCTACGGACTAGCGGGACAAGAGACCCAGTACTTC,TRBJ2-5,TRBD2,NA,TRBV5-4
CSATVYNEQFF,TGCAGTGCTACGGTCTACAATGAGCAGTTCTTC,TRBJ2-1,NA,NA,TRBV20-1
CASSVEGDPNQPQHF,TGTGCCAGCAGCGTAGAGGGGGACCCTAATCAGCCCCAGCATTTT,TRBJ1-5,NA,NA,TRBV9
CASNRRTANTEAFF,TGTGCCAGCAATCGAAGGACAGCGAACACTGAAGCTTTCTTT,TRBJ1-1,NA,few,TRBV6-5
CASSLPTSGRDDEAFF,TGTGCCAGCAGCCTACCCACGAGTGGGAGGGATGATGAAGCTTTCTTT,TRBJ1-1,NA,NA,TRBV7-8
CASSSGQGTDTQYF,TGTGCTAGCAGCTCTGGACAGGGCACAGATACGCAGTATTTT,TRBJ2-3,TRBD1,NA,TRBV11-2
CASITREGKAFF,TGTGCCAGTATCACGCGAGAGGGCAAAGCTTTCTTT,TRBJ1-1,NA,few,TRBV19
CASSLAHRGLDNEQFF,TGTGCCAGCAGCTTAGCTCACAGGGGCTTAGACAATGAGCAGTTCTTC,TRBJ2-1,TRBD1,NA,TRBV7-9
CAWSVSSGRTDTQYF,TGTGCCTGGAGTGTATCCAGCGGGAGAACAGATACGCAGTATTTT,TRBJ2-3,TRBD2,NA,TRBV30
CASSTSRGFTDTQYF,TGTGCCAGCAGTACAAGCAGGGGATTCACAGATACGCAGTATTTT,TRBJ2-3,NA,few,TRBV6-5
CATSRGDNNRGKDYGYTF,TGTGCCACCAGCAGGGGGGATAATAACAGGGGAAAAGACTATGGCTACACCTTC,TRBJ1-2,TRBD1,NA,TRBV15
CASSPPRSGTGELFF,TGTGCCAGCAGTCCCCCCCGATCGGGGACCGGGGAGCTGTTTTTT,TRBJ2-2,NA,NA,TRBV28
CASSELRDTLGKLFF,TGTGCCAGCAGTGAATTGAGGGACACCTTGGGGAAACTGTTTTTT,TRBJ1-4,NA,NA,TRBV2
CASRPRQGMSGELFF,TGTGCCAGCAGGCCCCGACAGGGGATGTCGGGGGAGCTGTTTTTT,TRBJ2-2,TRBD1,NA,TRBV7-9
CAWSSSGIYNEQFF,TGTGCCTGGAGTTCTAGCGGGATTTACAATGAGCAGTTCTTC,TRBJ2-1,TRBD2,few,TRBV30
CASSPDRANTGELFF,TGTGCCAGCAGCCCGGACAGGGCGAACACCGGGGAGCTGTTTTTT,TRBJ2-2,TRBD1,NA,TRBV7-9
CASSYGTPRYQETQYF,TGTGCCAGCAGTTACGGAACCCCTAGATACCAAGAGACCCAGTACTTC,TRBJ2-5,NA,NA,TRBV6-5
CATGTVYEQYF,TGTGCCACCGGGACAGTCTACGAGCAGTACTTC,TRBJ2-7,TRBD1,few,TRBV19
CASSLQGSTDTQYF,TGCGCCAGCAGCTTACAGGGTAGCACAGATACGCAGTATTTT,TRBJ2-3,NA,NA,TRBV5-6
CASSLGPHPGLNEKLFF,TGTGCCAGCAGCTTGGGACCCCATCCTGGACTTAATGAAAAACTGTTTTTT,TRBJ1-4,NA,NA,TRBV5-6
CSSHRGGELFF,TGTTCCAGCCACAGGGGCGGGGAGCTGTTTTTT,TRBJ2-2,TRBD1,few,TRBV7-9
CASSPIAGGLSEQFF,TGTGCCAGCAGCCCGATAGCGGGAGGCCTCAGTGAGCAGTTCTTC,TRBJ2-1,TRBD2,NA,TRBV7-3
CASSELNPYEQYF,TGTGCCAGCAGTGAATTAAATCCCTACGAGCAGTACTTC,TRBJ2-7,NA,NA,TRBV2
CASSYVAVTDTQYF,TGTGCCAGCAGTTACGTAGCGGTGACAGATACGCAGTATTTT,TRBJ2-3,NA,NA,TRBV6-6
CSAGLAGGPNEQFF,TGCAGCGCCGGACTAGCGGGAGGACCCAATGAGCAGTTCTTC,TRBJ2-1,TRBD2,NA,TRBV29-1
CASSLSGEAGLSGETQYF,TGTGCCAGCAGCTTGAGTGGTGAAGCGGGCCTCTCCGGGGAGACCCAGTACTTC,TRBJ2-5,NA,few,TRBV5-6
CASSQGQNSYEQYF,TGTGCCAGCAGTCAAGGACAGAACTCCTACGAGCAGTACTTC,TRBJ2-7,NA,NA,TRBV5-6
CSVSRQQTNYGYTF,TGCAGCGTGAGTCGACAGCAGACTAACTATGGCTACACCTTC,TRBJ1-2,NA,NA,TRBV29-1
CASSSKTVIYGYTF,TGTGCCAGCAGCTCAAAGACAGTAATCTATGGCTACACCTTC,TRBJ1-2,NA,NA,TRBV7-9
CASSGAGRGTDTQYF,TGTGCCAGCAGTGGGGCAGGGAGGGGCACAGATACGCAGTATTTT,TRBJ2-3,TRBD2,NA,TRBV6-1
CASSGGTERNEQYF,TGTGCCAGCAGTGGGGGGACCGAGAGGAACGAGCAGTACTTC,TRBJ2-7,NA,NA,TRBV27
CASSFPPPTPSNQPQHF,TGTGCCAGCAGTTTCCCCCCGCCGACACCGAGCAATCAGCCCCAGCATTTT,TRBJ1-5,NA,NA,TRBV28
CASRGWDRGSDEQFF,TGCGCCAGCAGGGGGTGGGACAGGGGGTCGGATGAGCAGTTCTTC,TRBJ2-1,TRBD1,NA,TRBV4-1
CASSKRAGPTDTQYF,TGTGCCAGTAGTAAGCGGGCAGGGCCCACAGATACGCAGTATTTT,TRBJ2-3,NA,NA,TRBV19
CASSNLAGDKNEQFF,TGTGCCAGCAGTAACCTAGCGGGAGATAAAAATGAGCAGTTCTTC,TRBJ2-1,TRBD2,NA,TRBV6-6
CASSGLAGGGEQFF,TGTGCCAGCAGTGGACTAGCGGGAGGAGGTGAGCAGTTCTTC,TRBJ2-1,TRBD2,NA,TRBV6-1
CASSLNPQGLETQYF,TGTGCCAGCAGTTTGAATCCACAGGGCTTAGAGACCCAGTACTTC,TRBJ2-5,NA,NA,TRBV27